The clone carrying this T cell receptor (beta chain) came up many times. TCR beta CDR3 regions were amplified from RNA. During a first-round RT-PCR of the TCR CDR3, the HTBI primer set was used. TCRdb re-called the multiplex PCR reads with MiXCR, one entry per CDR3 protein. Of 300,000 or so distinct CDR3 sequences in the sample, around 23% were seen once. CDR3 size: 16 residues. V lost 5 bases, J lost 3 bases, and 10 bases stayed unmatched. This sample stems from a study of T cells in Graves' hyperthyroidism and ophthalmopathy. Whole-study context: Pretreatment peripheral blood was obtained at initial diagnosis.

The V gene is TRBV12-3 or TRBV12-4, the J gene TRBJ2-1; 7 bases fit TRBD2. This clonotype originated in a woman aged 45 to 65 with Graves' hyperthyroidism. Sequencing was carried out using blood. The CDR3 coding sequence is TGTGCCAGCAGTCCCTCGAGGACTAGGAGCTACAATGAGCAGTTCTTC. This gives the protein CASSPSRTRSYNEQFF.